The 22 T cell receptor beta chains below all came from one sample that was sequenced in a study of T cells after yellow fever vaccination. MiXCR was run by TCRdb on the 5' RACE reads, yielding one entry per CDR3 protein. Among roughly 250,000 distinct CDR3 sequences, 13% were seen once, and the ten largest hold roughly 0.5%. The sequencing here drew on CD4+ T cells sorted from PBMCs, taken 45 days after the yellow fever booster vaccination. The receptor set was obtained from a young man who received the YFV17D yellow fever vaccine.

This clonotype was picked up a small number of times. The chain has TRBV24-1 and TRBJ2-7; unclear D gene. This CDR3 has 11 residues. Germline CDR1 reads KGHDR; CDR2 reads SFDVKD. Trimming left V 1 base short and J 8 bases short, with 5 bases between. The DNA of the CDR3 is TGTGCCACCAGTGATTTTACAAAGCAGTACTTC. This sequence encodes CATSDFTKQYF.

This clonotype was observed many times. The chain uses TRBV7-2 and TRBJ2-7; D remains ambiguous. Germline values: CDR1 SGHTA, CDR2 FQGNSA. Trimming shortened V by 2 bases and J by 5 bases, and 13 bases separated the two germline ends. The CDR3 length is 14 residues. CDR3 protein: CASSLLGYLHEQYF. CDR3 nucleotide sequence: TGTGCCAGCAGCTTATTGGGGTATCTTCACGAGCAGTACTTC.

The chain recombines TRBV7-9 with TRBJ2-3, with D tentatively TRBD2 (5 bases). The CDR3 consists of 15 residues. V gave up 0 bases and J gave up 5 bases, with 12 bases separating them. From germline, CDR1 is SEHNR and CDR2 FQNEAQ (reference sequence). CDR3 residues: CASSLAGRMLDTQYF. For the CDR3, the DNA is TGTGCCAGCAGCTTAGCGGGGAGAATGTTAGATACGCAGTATTTT.

V is TRBV7-6 and J is TRBJ2-7; 14 bases fit TRBD2. Trimming took 5 bases from V and 0 from J; bases not matched to a gene: 3. Germline loops: CDR1 SGHVS, CDR2 FNYEAQ. The length of the CDR3 is 16 residues. The chain's CDR3 is CASSRGTSGSSYEQYF. In DNA, the CDR3 is TGTGCCAGCAGCCGGGGGACTAGCGGGAGCTCCTACGAGCAGTACTTC.

Comments on this clonotype: A much larger clone differs from this one at a single base, so this may be a read error. V gene TRBV10-3 combines with J gene TRBJ2-7, with a possible D match to TRBD2 (6 bases). Germline V gene sequence: CDR1 ENHRY, CDR2 SYGVKD. The CDR3 extends over 13 amino acids. The V end was cut by 5 bases, the J end by 2 bases, with 10 bases between. The CDR3 nucleotides read TGTGCCATCAGTTCCCCGGGGGCCTACGAGCAGTACTTC. The encoded protein is CAISSPGAYEQYF.

The rearrangement joins TRBV7-2 to TRBJ1-2; D gene unclear. The CDR3 contains 15 residues. CDR1 and CDR2 from the germline V gene are SGHTA and FQGNSA. Between the trimmed V and J ends, which lost 1 base and 2 bases, there was a span of 11 bases. The CDR3 DNA follows: TGTGCCAGCAGCTTAGAGGTCGGACCCAACTATGGCTACACCTTC. Protein: CASSLEVGPNYGYTF.

This clonotype appeared a few times. The chain has TRBV24-1 and TRBJ2-2, with D unresolved. Germline assignment: CDR1 KGHDR and CDR2 SFDVKD. Trimming removed 5 bases from V and 4 bases from J, with 19 bases in between. This CDR3 has 17 amino acids. The CDR3 reads CATSVPHSPKGTGELFF. Written as DNA, the CDR3 is TGTGCCACCAGTGTACCCCACTCCCCGAAGGGCACCGGGGAGCTGTTTTTT.

The chain has TRBV18 and TRBJ2-2, with D perhaps TRBD2 (5 bases). Germline CDR1 KGHSH, CDR2 LQKENI. The CDR3 consists of 17 residues. Trimming pared 5 bases from V and 0 bases from J, leaving 16 bases between. The CDR3 loop is CASSSTTRVSNTGELFF. CDR3 DNA sequence: TGTGCCAGCTCATCGACCACGCGGGTTTCGAACACCGGGGAGCTGTTTTTT.

The CDR3 DNA sequence: TGCGCCAGCAGCCAATTACTGACCGGGGAGCTGTTTTTT. This gives the protein CASSQLLTGELFF. The chain combines TRBV4-3 with TRBJ2-2, with D hard to call. The germline CDR1 and CDR2 sequences are LGHNA and YSLEER. The CDR3 contains 13 residues. Trimming pared 2 bases from V and 5 bases from J, leaving 6 bases between.

The V gene is TRBV7-9, the J gene TRBJ2-7; TRBD1 agrees at 7 bases. CDR3 length: 14 residues. V shed 3 bases and J 3 bases; nucleotides not matched to a gene: 5. CDR1 and CDR2 (germline): SEHNR, FQNEAQ (reference sequence). Here the CDR3 reads CASSFRDSYYEQYF. In DNA form, the CDR3 reads TGTGCCAGCAGCTTCCGGGACAGCTACTACGAGCAGTACTTC.

The chain uses TRBV29-1 and TRBJ2-7, with TRBD1 matching over 7 bases. J lost 4 bases, V lost 3 bases, and 3 bases had no gene match. This CDR3 is 12 amino acids long. Germline loops: CDR1 SQVTM, CDR2 ANQGSEA. DNA for the CDR3: TGCAGCGTTGAGACAGGGCAATACGAGCAGTACTTC. This codes for CSVETGQYEQYF.

This clonotype showed up just a few times. The gene calls are TRBV15 and TRBJ1-4; D remains unclear. V lost 6 bases and J 3 bases, leaving 5 bases between the germline ends. CDR1 and CDR2 from the germline V gene are LNHNV and YYDKDF (reference sequence). CDR3 length: 12 residues. CDR3 in DNA: TGTGCCACCAGTCCTGCTAATGAAAAACTGTTTTTT. Protein: CATSPANEKLFF.

This clonotype turned up a few times. The chain uses TRBV19 and TRBJ2-2; no firm D call. CDR3 length: 15 amino acids. The germline CDR1 and CDR2 sequences are LNHDA and SQIVND (reference sequence). V lost 7 bases, J lost 7 bases, and 19 bases lay in between. CDR3 nucleotide sequence: TGTGCCAGTAACCGGGCCCGGACCGCCGGCGGGGAGCTGTTTTTT. Encoded protein: CASNRARTAGGELFF. Full variable domain (outside the CDR3, taken from reference TRBV19 and TRBJ2-2): DGGITQSPKYLFRKEGQNVTLSCEQNLNHDAMYWYRQDPGQGLRLIYYSQIVNDFQKGDIAEGYSVSREKKESFPLTVTSAQKNPTAFYLCASNRARTAGGELFFGEGSRLTVL.

This clonotype occurred a few times. This chain connects TRBV24-1 to TRBJ2-1, with D maybe TRBD2 (5 bases). The CDR3 totals 16 residues. CDR1 and CDR2 from the germline V gene are KGHDR and SFDVKD. The V end was cut by 5 bases, the J end by 0 bases, with 13 bases between. CDR3 region: CATSGSGVSSYNEQFF. CDR3 DNA sequence: TGTGCCACCAGTGGATCCGGGGTCTCCTCCTACAATGAGCAGTTCTTC.

The chain recombines TRBV7-2 with TRBJ2-7; tentatively, D is TRBD2 (6 bases). The CDR3 consists of 15 residues. Between the trimmed V and J ends, which lost 2 bases and 4 bases, there was a span of 15 bases. Germline CDR1 SGHTA, CDR2 FQGNSA. CDR3 sequence reads: CASSLSSAGRYEQYF. DNA of the CDR3: TGTGCCAGCAGCTTAAGCTCGGCGGGACGATACGAGCAGTACTTC. Together with reference TRBV7-2 and TRBJ2-7, the CDR3 gives the full variable domain: GAGVSQSPSNKVTEKGKDVELRCDPISGHTALYWYRQSLGQGLEFLIYFQGNSAPDKSGLPSDRFSAERTGGSVSTLTIQRTQQEDSAVYLCASSLSSAGRYEQYFGPGTRLTVT.

The CDR3: CASSLDRQHGYTF. For the CDR3, the DNA is TGTGCCAGCAGCTTAGATCGGCAGCATGGCTACACCTTC. V usage is TRBV11-2 and J usage is TRBJ1-2; D not certain. The length of the CDR3 is 13 residues. Trimming pared 0 bases from V and 6 bases from J, leaving 8 bases between. CDR1 and CDR2 (germline): SGHAT, FQNNGV.

In this sample, this clonotype turned up a few times. This rearrangement joins TRBV28 to TRBJ1-1, with a weak D call TRBD1 (6 bases). The CDR3 covers 14 residues. V lost 4 bases and J lost 11, with 20 bases in between. The germline gives CDR1 MDHEN, CDR2 SYDVKM. DNA of the CDR3: TGTGCCAGCAGTTCCACCCGCAGGGGCAGATTTGCTTTCTTT. Amino acid sequence: CASSSTRRGRFAFF.

CDR3 sequence: CSASGTDNQPQHF. DNA for the CDR3: TGCAGTGCTAGTGGGACAGACAATCAGCCCCAGCATTTT. The chain joins TRBV20-1 to TRBJ1-5; 7 bases agree with TRBD1. Trimming took 3 bases from V and 3 from J; bases not matched to a gene: 2. Germline assignment: CDR1 DFQATT and CDR2 SNEGSKA (reference sequence). This CDR3 has 13 residues.

This clonotype has only a few counts. The rearrangement uses TRBV7-2 and TRBJ2-3; 10 bases map to TRBD2. The germline gives CDR1 SGHTA, CDR2 FQGNSA. With 7 bases clipped from V and 5 bases from J, the junction kept 9 bases outside the gene matches. The CDR3 contains 15 residues. CDR3 loop: CASTDRAGGRDTQYF. CDR3 coding DNA: TGTGCCAGCACTGATAGAGCGGGGGGGCGAGATACGCAGTATTTT.

This clonotype was counted between two and nine times. V gene TRBV20-1 combines with J gene TRBJ2-1; D could derive from TRBD1 or TRBD2 (5 bases each). Trimming removed 5 bases at V and 3 bases at J, with 20 bases between. This CDR3 comprises 16 residues. CDR1 is DFQATT and CDR2 is SNEGSKA in the germline V gene (reference sequence). CDR3 loop: CSALTGTNSYYNEQFF. CDR3 nucleotide sequence: TGCAGTGCTCTTACTGGGACCAACTCTTACTACAATGAGCAGTTCTTC.

The CDR3 region is CASSKMGWGTSGSPEEIQYF. In DNA form, the CDR3 reads TGTGCCAGCAGCAAAATGGGGTGGGGGACTAGCGGGAGTCCGGAAGAGATCCAGTACTTC. The rearrangement uses TRBV21-1 and TRBJ2-5; TRBD2, the table's D call, was not compared with the DNA. TRBV21-1 is labeled a pseudogene. CDR3 length: 20 amino acids.

The V and J genes are TRBV6-1 and TRBJ2-1; the D is unclear. Per germline, CDR1 MNHNS and CDR2 SASEGT. Trimming left V 0 bases short and J 15 bases short, with 15 bases between. This CDR3 contains 13 residues. CDR3 sequence: CASSEALSRGPFF. In DNA, the CDR3 is TGTGCCAGCAGTGAAGCGCTTAGCAGAGGTCCGTTCTTC.